Following are 7 T cell receptor beta chains from one sample sequenced in a study of T-cell memory formation after mild COVID-19. TCRdb used MiXCR to reprocess the 5' RACE reads, holding one entry per CDR3 protein. Here the sample spans about 560,000 distinct CDR3 sequences, about a fifth being singletons. The sequenced sample was PBMCs or a T cell subset sorted from them (not recorded which). These receptor sequences come from an adult woman who had mild COVID-19 (a few samples of this study predate the infection). Cell type and time point are not known.

V usage is TRBV6-7 and J usage is TRBJ1-5; a weak D match, TRBD1 (6 bases). TRBV6-7 is placed among ORFs of uncertain function. Trimming stripped 6 bases from V and 3 bases from J, with 9 bases between. CDR3 length equals 13 residues. The CDR3 bases are TGTGCCAGCAGGGACAGCCTCAATCAGCCCCAGCATTTT. Translated, it gives CASRDSLNQPQHF.

This clonotype appeared many times. This chain connects TRBV7-2 to TRBJ2-5; 12 bases agree with TRBD2. The CDR3 spans 15 residues. Germline CDR1 is SGHTA and CDR2 is FQGNSA. Losses at the gene ends were 0 bases for V and 9 bases for J; bases not matched to a gene: 5. CDR3 loop: CASSLAATSGSPQYF. The CDR3 DNA is TGTGCCAGCAGCTTAGCCGCGACTAGCGGGAGCCCCCAGTACTTC.

The J gene is TRBJ1-2, the V gene TRBV4-3; D gene uncertain. The CDR3 totals 14 residues. The germline V gene has CDR1 LGHNA and CDR2 YSLEER. Trimming took 0 bases from V and 2 from J, leaving 7 bases between them. The CDR3 protein is CASSQDVANYGYTF. CDR3 bases: TGCGCCAGCAGCCAAGATGTCGCAAACTATGGCTACACCTTC.

This clonotype was seen a few times. V usage is TRBV15 and J usage is TRBJ1-1, with a tentative D call TRBD1 (6 bases). Germline V CDR1 and CDR2: LNHNV, YYDKDF (reference sequence). The CDR3 has 15 amino acids. V was pared by 2 bases and J by 1 base, with 11 bases between. The CDR3: CATSRFQQGNTEAFF. For the CDR3, the DNA is TGTGCCACCAGCAGATTTCAACAGGGGAACACTGAAGCTTTCTTT.

The V gene is TRBV15, the J gene TRBJ1-2; unclear D gene. Germline values: CDR1 LNHNV, CDR2 YYDKDF (reference sequence). This CDR3 is built from 18 residues. V gave up 0 bases and J gave up 3 bases, with 20 bases separating them. The CDR3 DNA sequence: TGTGCCACCAGCAGAGAGCAAGGCAACGAGCGTCGGCACTATGGCTACACCTTC. Protein product: CATSREQGNERRHYGYTF.

V gene TRBV12-3 or TRBV12-4 combines with J gene TRBJ1-5; D possibly corresponds to TRBD1 (5 bases). CDR3 length: 14 residues. The germline V and J ends were trimmed by 5 bases and 7 bases, with 15 bases remaining between them. CDR3 sequence: CASSPGYLGQPQHF. CDR3 coding DNA: TGTGCCAGCAGTCCAGGGTACTTGGGGCAGCCCCAGCATTTT.

The V gene is TRBV19, the J gene TRBJ1-3, with 8 bases matching TRBD1. The germline V gene has CDR1 LNHDA and CDR2 SQIVND (reference sequence). The CDR3 extends over 15 amino acids. V shed 4 bases, J shed 0 bases, and the junction held 2 bases outside the gene matches. As DNA, the CDR3 is TGTGCCAGTAGTACGGACAGGGTCTCTGGAAACACCATATATTTT. Translated: CASSTDRVSGNTIYF.